This T cell receptor beta chain was captured in a study of T cells in Graves' hyperthyroidism and ophthalmopathy. RNA transcripts provided the source from which TCR beta CDR3 regions were amplified. A set of HTBI primers served as the primers for a first-round RT-PCR of the TCR CDR3. TCRdb itself ran the multiplex PCR reads through MiXCR, one entry per CDR3 protein. In the table there are about 270,000 distinct CDR3 sequences, about 20% of which are singletons. This clonotype was recorded at least ten times. The CDR3 spans 17 residues. Germline V lookup: CDR1 SNHLY, CDR2 FYNNEI. V lost 2 bases and J lost 0, with 14 bases in between.

V and J are TRBV2 and TRBJ2-1, with D unresolved. The source material was blood. The TCR was taken from a man aged 30-40 years with Graves' ophthalmopathy. The CDR3 region has the DNA TGTGCCAGCAGTGAAATCGGCAGGCAGAGCTCCTACAATGAGCAGTTCTTC. It yields the protein CASSEIGRQSSYNEQFF. Using reference TRBV2 and TRBJ2-1 for the parts outside the CDR3, the full variable domain is EPEVTQTPSHQVTQMGQEVILRCVPISNHLYFYWYRQILGQKVEFLVSFYNNEISEKSEIFDDQFSVERPDGSNFTLKIRSTKLEDSAMYFCASSEIGRQSSYNEQFFGPGTRLTVL.